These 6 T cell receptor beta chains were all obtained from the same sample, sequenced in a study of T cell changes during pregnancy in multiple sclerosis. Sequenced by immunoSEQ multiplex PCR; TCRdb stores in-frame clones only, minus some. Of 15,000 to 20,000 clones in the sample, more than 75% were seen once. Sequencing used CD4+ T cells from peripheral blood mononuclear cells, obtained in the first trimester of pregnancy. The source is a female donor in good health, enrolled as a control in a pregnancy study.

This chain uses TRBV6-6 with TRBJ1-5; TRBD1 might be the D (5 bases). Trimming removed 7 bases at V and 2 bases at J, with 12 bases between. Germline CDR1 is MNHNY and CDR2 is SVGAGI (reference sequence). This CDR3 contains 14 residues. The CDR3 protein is CASTGSGGNQPQHF. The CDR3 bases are TGTGCCAGCACCGGTTCGGGGGGCAATCAGCCCCAGCATTTT.

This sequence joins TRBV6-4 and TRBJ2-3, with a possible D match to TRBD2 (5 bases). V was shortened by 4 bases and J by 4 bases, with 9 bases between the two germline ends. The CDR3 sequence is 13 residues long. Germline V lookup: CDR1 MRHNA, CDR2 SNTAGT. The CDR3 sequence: CASSVERADTQYF. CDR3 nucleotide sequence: TGTGCCAGCAGTGTGGAGAGGGCAGATACGCAGTATTTT.

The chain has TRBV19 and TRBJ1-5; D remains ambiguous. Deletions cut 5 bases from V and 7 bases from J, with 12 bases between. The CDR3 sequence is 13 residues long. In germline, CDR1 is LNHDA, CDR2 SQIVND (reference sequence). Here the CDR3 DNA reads TGTGCCAGTAGTTCGACCCGGGGACAGCCCCAGCATTTT. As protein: CASSSTRGQPQHF.

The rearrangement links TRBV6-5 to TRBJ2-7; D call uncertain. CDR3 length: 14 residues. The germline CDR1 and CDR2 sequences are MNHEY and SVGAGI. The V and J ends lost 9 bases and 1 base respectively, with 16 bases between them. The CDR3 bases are TGTGCCAGTGAGGCCAGCAACCTTTCCTACGAGCAGTACTTC. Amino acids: CASEASNLSYEQYF.

CDR3 protein: CASSREGDTEAFF. The CDR3 region has the DNA TGTGCCAGCAGCCGAGAGGGAGATACTGAAGCTTTCTTT. The rearrangement uses TRBV2 and TRBJ1-1; D unclear. V shed 6 bases and J shed 5 bases, with 13 bases lying between them. This CDR3 has 13 amino acids. The germline V gene has CDR1 SNHLY and CDR2 FYNNEI.

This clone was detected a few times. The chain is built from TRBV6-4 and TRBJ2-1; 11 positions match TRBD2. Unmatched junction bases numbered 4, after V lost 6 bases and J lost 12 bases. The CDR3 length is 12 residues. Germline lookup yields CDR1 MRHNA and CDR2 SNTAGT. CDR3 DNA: TGTGCCAGCAGCTCTACTAGCGGGAGGCAGTTCTTC. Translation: CASSSTSGRQFF.